The 31 T cell receptor beta chains below come from one sample, sequenced in a study of identical twins. MiXCR was run by TCRdb on the 5' RACE reads, yielding one entry per CDR3 protein. The sample carries some 1,600,000 distinct CDR3 sequences, under 35% recorded once. Sequencing used cord blood. Receptors originate from a newborn girl in good health.

There are a few counts of this clonotype. This chain joins TRBV6-2 or TRBV6-3 and TRBJ1-1; no clear D gene. The CDR3 is made up of 14 amino acids. Germline CDR1 reads MNHEY; CDR2 reads SVGEGT. V was pared by 5 bases and J by 1 base, with 11 bases between. The CDR3 nucleotides read TGTGCCAGCAGTCCGGCGGGGTGGAACACTGAAGCTTTCTTT. Amino acids: CASSPAGWNTEAFF.

The chain carries TRBV12-3 or TRBV12-4 and TRBJ2-4, with TRBD2 as a possible D gene (5 bases). Trimming stripped 3 bases from V and 5 bases from J, with 11 bases between. The CDR3 runs to 14 residues. Here the CDR3 reads CASSFKRMENIQYF. In DNA, the CDR3 is TGTGCCAGCAGTTTCAAGCGGATGGAAAACATTCAGTACTTC.

This clonotype was observed a handful of times. This chain connects TRBV7-2 to TRBJ2-4, with no clear D. The CDR3 spans 15 residues. Deletions cut 1 base from V and 0 bases from J, with 7 bases between. Germline CDR1 is SGHTA and CDR2 is FQGNSA. In nucleotides, the CDR3 is TGTGCCAGCAGCTTAGGGTACCCAGCCAAAAACATTCAGTACTTC. Translating it yields CASSLGYPAKNIQYF.

The chain recombines TRBV6-6 with TRBJ1-1, with 7 bases matching TRBD1. V gave up 5 bases and J gave up 8 bases; unmatched junction bases: 5. CDR1 MNHNY and CDR2 SVGAGI come from the germline V gene (reference sequence). There are 12 residues in the CDR3. CDR3 amino acids: CASSQQTGEAFF. The CDR3 region has the DNA TGTGCCAGCAGTCAGCAGACAGGGGAAGCTTTCTTT.

Ten or more counts support this clonotype. The chain uses TRBV28 and TRBJ2-7, with no clear D. The CDR3 sequence is 13 residues long. V shed 6 bases and J shed 2 bases, with 11 bases lying between them. Germline lookup yields CDR1 MDHEN and CDR2 SYDVKM. DNA for the CDR3: TGTGCCAGCAGCTTAGTTGACACCTACGAGCAGTACTTC. Translation gives CASSLVDTYEQYF. Together with reference TRBV28 and TRBJ2-7, the CDR3 gives the full variable domain: DVKVTQSSRYLVKRTGEKVFLECVQDMDHENMFWYRQDPGLGLRLIYFSYDVKMKEKGDIPEGYSVSREKKERFSLILESASTNQTSMYLCASSLVDTYEQYFGPGTRLTVT.

A word on this clonotype: The junction departs from the called germline gene at one end, perhaps through a read error. This chain links TRBV18 with TRBJ1-1; a weak D match, TRBD1 (5 bases). The length of the CDR3 is 14 residues. The germline V gene has CDR1 KGHSH and CDR2 LQKENI. In DNA form, the CDR3 reads TGTGCCAGCTCACCAGACAGACTGAACATTGAAGCTTTCTTT. This codes for CASSPDRLNIEAFF.

This sequence joins TRBV20-1 and TRBJ2-7; D is tentatively TRBD1 or TRBD2 (5 bases each). Per germline, CDR1 DFQATT and CDR2 SNEGSKA (reference sequence). Between the trimmed V and J ends, which lost 6 bases and 4 bases, there was a span of 13 bases. This CDR3 is 12 amino acids long. The CDR3 sequence is CSALSGGYEQYF. The CDR3 DNA reads TGCAGTGCACTAAGTGGGGGTTACGAGCAGTACTTC.

The genes are TRBV29-1 and TRBJ2-1, with a tentative D call TRBD2 (7 bases). CDR1 and CDR2 from the germline V gene are SQVTM and ANQGSEA. V shed 1 base and J shed 7 bases, with 17 bases lying between them. CDR3 size: 15 residues. CDR3 sequence reads: CSVEVARGGRNEQFF. CDR3 sequence (DNA): TGCAGCGTTGAAGTTGCTAGGGGGGGTAGGAATGAGCAGTTCTTC.

This chain joins TRBV20-1 and TRBJ1-5; D call uncertain. Germline V gives CDR1 DFQATT, CDR2 SNEGSKA (reference sequence). The CDR3 is made up of 15 amino acids. Trimming removed 4 bases from V and 0 bases from J, with 13 bases in between. CDR3 coding DNA: TGCAGTGCTACCTCCGGACGGCATAGCAATCAGCCCCAGCATTTT. Protein product: CSATSGRHSNQPQHF.

V usage is TRBV3-1 and J usage is TRBJ2-5; D possibly corresponds to TRBD2 (6 bases). Germline V lookup: CDR1 LGHDT, CDR2 YNNKEL (reference sequence). Trimming shortened V by 4 bases and J by 5 bases, and 14 bases separated the two germline ends. The CDR3 runs 14 residues. The DNA for the CDR3 is TGTGCCAGCAGCCTCCTAGCGTTCGAGGAGACCCAGTACTTC. Translating it yields CASSLLAFEETQYF.

There are a few counts of this clonotype. This chain connects TRBV29-1 to TRBJ2-7; the match to TRBD1 covers 9 bases. This CDR3 contains 15 residues. Trimming at V came to 7 bases and at J to 1 base, leaving 11 bases not matched to a gene. Germline V gene data show CDR1 as SQVTM and CDR2 as ANQGSEA. The CDR3 nucleotides read TGCAGCGGCCGGGACAGGGCATGGGGGTCCTACGAGCAGTACTTC. Protein: CSGRDRAWGSYEQYF.

The chain is built from TRBV9 and TRBJ2-5; D unresolved. The CDR3 contains 14 residues. The germline V and J ends were trimmed by 6 bases and 1 base, with 13 bases remaining between them. From germline, CDR1 is SGDLS and CDR2 YYNGEE. The CDR3 DNA reads TGTGCCAGCACGGCTCACGGTCCCCAAGAGACCCAGTACTTC. As protein: CASTAHGPQETQYF.

The chain couples TRBV7-2 to TRBJ2-1; 9 bases line up with TRBD2. The CDR3 contains 15 residues. The ends lost 7 bases at V and 4 bases at J; junction bases unmatched: 8. In germline, CDR1 is SGHTA, CDR2 FQGNSA. CDR3 nucleotides: TGTGCCAGCACCCACCCCCTAGCGGGGTACAATGAGCAGTTCTTC. Translation: CASTHPLAGYNEQFF.

In this sample, this clonotype turned up many times. The chain carries TRBV12-3 or TRBV12-4 and TRBJ1-2; weak D call: TRBD1 (5 bases). Trimming removed 3 bases from V and 4 bases from J, with 12 bases in between. This CDR3 is built from 14 residues. The CDR3 bases are TGTGCCAGCAGTTTGGCTGGGGGATCCTATGGCTACACCTTC. Its protein is CASSLAGGSYGYTF.

This chain uses TRBV7-6 with TRBJ2-1, with 15 bases identical to TRBD2. The CDR3 has 17 residues. Per the germline V gene, CDR1 is SGHVS and CDR2 is FNYEAQ. V lost 3 bases and J lost 4; bases outside the gene matches: 4. The CDR3 bases are TGTGCCAGCAGCTTCGGGACTAGCGGGAGGTATTACAATGAGCAGTTCTTC. Translation: CASSFGTSGRYYNEQFF.

This clonotype was observed many times. The chain links TRBV29-1 to TRBJ2-7; the D gene is possibly TRBD1 (5 bases). Germline CDR1 SQVTM, CDR2 ANQGSEA. The CDR3 is made up of 13 amino acids. The germline V and J ends were trimmed by 6 bases and 1 base, with 13 bases remaining between them. CDR3 sequence: CSVADSLSYEQYF. In DNA, the CDR3 is TGCAGCGTGGCCGACAGCCTGTCCTACGAGCAGTACTTC.

The chain couples TRBV7-2 to TRBJ2-4, with 7 bases lining up with TRBD1. The CDR3 is 19 amino acids. J lost 2 bases, V lost 5 bases, and 18 bases had no gene match. Germline V lookup: CDR1 SGHTA, CDR2 FQGNSA. The DNA for the CDR3 is TGTGCCAGCAGCCTCCTATCGACCGGGACAGTTTTCACCAAAAACATTCAGTACTTC. As protein: CASSLLSTGTVFTKNIQYF.

The rearrangement joins TRBV5-1 to TRBJ2-1, with a possible D match to TRBD1 (6 bases). This CDR3 is 17 amino acids long. Between the trimmed V and J ends, which lost 1 base and 4 bases, there was a span of 18 bases. Germline V gene lookup returns CDR1 SGHRS and CDR2 YFSETQ. CDR3 sequence reads: CASSLWPHRDLYNEQFF. The CDR3 nucleotides are TGCGCCAGCAGCTTGTGGCCCCACAGGGACCTTTACAATGAGCAGTTCTTC.

This rearrangement joins TRBV12-3 or TRBV12-4 to TRBJ2-3; possibly TRBD2 for D (6 bases). V dropped 3 bases and J dropped 3 bases, with 13 bases sitting between them. This CDR3 comprises 15 residues. The CDR3 region has the DNA TGTGCCAGCAGTTTGCGGGAACTCCAGACAGATACGCAGTATTTT. Amino acids: CASSLRELQTDTQYF.

The chain recombines TRBV3-1 with TRBJ1-1; no firm D call. Germline CDR1 is LGHDT and CDR2 is YNNKEL (reference sequence). Between the trimmed V and J ends, which lost 1 base and 3 bases, there was a span of 6 bases. CDR3 size: 13 residues. CDR3: CASSQGKHTEAFF. The CDR3 DNA reads as TGTGCCAGCAGCCAAGGCAAGCACACTGAAGCTTTCTTT.

Details on this clonotype: A much larger clone lies a single base off, so this may be a read error. The chain employs TRBV29-1 and TRBJ2-5; D remains unclear. Germline CDR1 is SQVTM and CDR2 is ANQGSEA. The V and J ends lost 7 bases and 7 bases respectively, with 10 bases between them. The CDR3 is 10 amino acids. The CDR3 loop is CSALKGTQYF. In nucleotides, the CDR3 is TGCAGCGCCCTAAAGGGGACCCAGTACTTC.

This clonotype was seen a few times. A junction boundary mismatches the germline segment, possibly from a read error. This rearrangement joins TRBV12-3 or TRBV12-4 to TRBJ2-3, with a tentative D call TRBD2 (6 bases). The CDR3 extends over 16 amino acids. This CDR3 is CASRLIADLDTDTRYF. The CDR3 DNA is TGTGCCAGCCGATTAATAGCGGATCTAGACACAGATACGCGGTATTTT.

V and J are TRBV3-1 and TRBJ2-7, with D possibly called TRBD1 or TRBD2 (6 bases each). V gave up 2 bases and J gave up 5 bases, with 19 bases separating them. The CDR3 covers 16 residues. CDR1 and CDR2 from the germline V gene are LGHDT and YNNKEL (reference sequence). CDR3 in amino acids: CASSQSEGGSHNEQYF. CDR3 DNA: TGTGCCAGCAGCCAATCGGAAGGGGGGAGTCACAACGAGCAGTACTTC.

This clonotype was seen more than once but under ten times. The chain links TRBV6-1 to TRBJ1-1; TRBD1 matches 10 bases. This CDR3 spans 18 amino acids. Germline assignment: CDR1 MNHNS and CDR2 SASEGT. The V and J ends lost 3 bases and 1 base, in that order; junction bases with no gene match: 11. DNA for the CDR3: TGTGCCAGCAGTGATCATCGGGACAGGGGCTCCAGGAACACTGAAGCTTTCTTT. Translating gives CASSDHRDRGSRNTEAFF.

In this sample, this clonotype turned up a few times. The genes are TRBV19 and TRBJ1-2; 7 nucleotides match TRBD1. Looked up from germline, CDR1 is LNHDA and CDR2 is SQIVND (reference sequence). The trim removed 3 bases at V and 8 bases at J, leaving 9 bases unmatched. The length of the CDR3 is 14 residues. For the CDR3, the DNA is TGTGCCAGTAGTATCCGACAGGGAATAAACGGCTACACCTTC. Its protein is CASSIRQGINGYTF. Combining the CDR3 with reference TRBV19 and TRBJ1-2 gives the whole variable domain DGGITQSPKYLFRKEGQNVTLSCEQNLNHDAMYWYRQDPGQGLRLIYYSQIVNDFQKGDIAEGYSVSREKKESFPLTVTSAQKNPTAFYLCASSIRQGINGYTFGSGTRLTVV.

This clonotype showed up just once. This chain joins TRBV25-1 and TRBJ2-7, with D tentatively TRBD1 (5 bases). The end of the DNA is better explained by TRBJ2-5, so the J call may be wrong. The CDR3 length is 12 residues. Per the germline V gene, CDR1 is MGHDK and CDR2 is SYGVNS. In DNA, the CDR3 is TGTGCCAGCAGTGACAGGGTTGTGACCCAGTACTTC. This encodes CASSDRVVTQYF.

Note on this clonotype: Its ends do not fully match the called genes, so a read error is possible. The chain has TRBV7-2 and TRBJ2-3; 10 positions match TRBD1. Germline loops: CDR1 SGHTA, CDR2 FQGNSA. The CDR3 consists of 15 residues. The CDR3 region is CASSADRGQWDTRYF. CDR3 DNA sequence: TGTGCCAGCAGCGCCGACAGGGGGCAGTGGGATACGCGGTATTTT.

This chain uses TRBV5-6 with TRBJ1-4; TRBD1 matches at 11 bases. The CDR3 is 15 residues long. From germline, CDR1 is SGHDT and CDR2 YYEEEE. V shed 4 bases and J 8 bases; nucleotides not matched to a gene: 7. CDR3 region: CASSGRTGGREKLFF. The CDR3 DNA follows: TGTGCCAGCAGCGGACGGACAGGGGGCAGAGAAAAACTGTTTTTT.

This clonotype was counted a few times. The V call is TRBV3-1, the J call TRBJ1-1; D remains unclear. The germline V gene has CDR1 LGHDT and CDR2 YNNKEL (reference sequence). Trimming took 2 bases from V and 1 from J, leaving 5 bases between them. The CDR3 has 13 residues. The CDR3 loop reads CASSQSSNTEAFF. DNA of the CDR3: TGTGCCAGCAGCCAATCATCGAACACTGAAGCTTTCTTT.

The chain uses TRBV5-1 and TRBJ1-4; 8 positions match TRBD1. V was pared by 1 base and J by 2 bases, with 7 bases of the junction left unmatched. The CDR3 consists of 17 residues. CDR1 and CDR2 from the germline V gene are SGHRS and YFSETQ. The CDR3 DNA reads as TGCGCCAGCAGCTTGAGGAAAACAGGGGGTACTAATGAAAAACTGTTTTTT. This translates into CASSLRKTGGTNEKLFF.

This clonotype was seen ten or more times. This chain uses TRBV2 with TRBJ1-2, with a weak D call TRBD1 (6 bases). Per the germline V gene, CDR1 is SNHLY and CDR2 is FYNNEI. The CDR3 covers 14 residues. Trimming stripped 5 bases from V and 0 bases from J, with 10 bases between. The CDR3: CASSPGTPNYGYTF. The CDR3 nucleotides are TGTGCCAGCAGTCCCGGGACACCTAACTATGGCTACACCTTC.